The 20 T cell receptor beta chains below were found in one sample sequenced in a study of blood T cells in healthy people across ages. A second PCR of 7 to 11 cycles used a sample-barcoded 5' primer and a J-beta primer mix. TCRdb itself ran the 5' RACE reads through MiXCR, one entry per CDR3 protein. The sample contains roughly 2 million distinct CDR3 sequences, around half of which appear only once. Specimen: blood. The receptors derive from a middle-aged woman in good health.

The chain is built from TRBV6-5 and TRBJ2-3; 11 bases agree with TRBD2. CDR1 is MNHEY, CDR2 SVGAGI, per germline. The CDR3 is 18 residues long. Trimming took 2 bases from V and 5 from J; bases not matched to a gene: 12. The CDR3 loop reads CASSYGILAGEEGDTQYF. CDR3 in DNA: TGTGCCAGCAGTTACGGGATACTAGCGGGGGAGGAGGGAGATACGCAGTATTTT.

The CDR3 DNA reads as TGTGCCAGCAGCGTAGCTGTGAGCGGTTACACAGATACGCAGTATTTT. This gives the protein CASSVAVSGYTDTQYF. V and J are TRBV9 and TRBJ2-3, with a weak D call TRBD2 (5 bases). The CDR3 consists of 16 residues. Germline values: CDR1 SGDLS, CDR2 YYNGEE. Trimming removed 0 bases at V and 2 bases at J, with 13 bases between.

V and J are TRBV7-2 and TRBJ2-4; 8 bases match TRBD2. The CDR3 has 17 residues. In germline, CDR1 is SGHTA, CDR2 FQGNSA. V lost 7 bases, J lost 0 bases, and 11 bases stayed unmatched. For the CDR3, the DNA is TGTGCCAGCACCTCGGGCGGGGGGAATCTAGCCAAAAACATTCAGTACTTC. Its translation is CASTSGGGNLAKNIQYF. The full variable domain, completed using reference TRBV7-2 and TRBJ2-4, is GAGVSQSPSNKVTEKGKDVELRCDPISGHTALYWYRQSLGQGLEFLIYFQGNSAPDKSGLPSDRFSAERTGGSVSTLTIQRTQQEDSAVYLCASTSGGGNLAKNIQYFGAGTRLSVL.

This clonotype was found a few times. This chain connects TRBV6-5 to TRBJ2-1; 9 bases map to TRBD1. The V segment lost 6 bases and the J segment 1 base; nucleotides outside the gene matches: 7. CDR3 length: 16 amino acids. CDR1 and CDR2 (germline): MNHEY, SVGAGI. CDR3 nucleotides: TGTGCCAGCAGGATGACCGGGACAGGGTCCTACAATGAGCAGTTCTTC. Translation: CASRMTGTGSYNEQFF.

This clonotype has only a few counts. The chain employs TRBV7-2 and TRBJ2-5, with D perhaps matching TRBD1 or TRBD2 (5 bases each). Trimming removed 2 bases at V and 1 base at J, with 11 bases between. The CDR3 spans 15 residues. Germline loops: CDR1 SGHTA, CDR2 FQGNSA. The CDR3 DNA reads as TGTGCCAGCAGCTTATTTCCGGGACCCCAAGAGACCCAGTACTTC. This translates into CASSLFPGPQETQYF.

The chain combines TRBV4-3 with TRBJ1-6; TRBD1 is a possible D gene (6 bases). The germline V and J ends were trimmed by 0 bases and 6 bases, with 12 bases remaining between them. Looked up from germline, CDR1 is LGHNA and CDR2 is YSLEER. The CDR3 covers 16 residues. DNA for the CDR3: TGCGCCAGCAGCCAAGACTCAGGGGCCGTTAATTCACCCCTCCACTTT. Translation: CASSQDSGAVNSPLHF.

The V call is TRBV2, the J call TRBJ2-3; 9 nucleotides match TRBD2. The CDR3 is 16 amino acids. The trim removed 3 bases at V and 4 bases at J, leaving 8 bases unmatched. From germline, CDR1 is SNHLY and CDR2 FYNNEI. CDR3 DNA: TGTGCCAGCAGTGATTTGCGGGGGGGCCGGGCAGATACGCAGTATTTT. Its protein is CASSDLRGGRADTQYF.

The table lists this clonotype with a few counts. The CDR3 reads CATSGGWGYTF. Written as DNA, the CDR3 is TGTGCCACCTCCGGGGGATGGGGCTACACCTTC. The rearrangement joins TRBV28 to TRBJ1-2, with D maybe TRBD1 (5 bases). The germline V and J ends were trimmed by 10 bases and 8 bases, with 14 bases remaining between them. This CDR3 comprises 11 residues. Germline V lookup: CDR1 MDHEN, CDR2 SYDVKM.

The chain recombines TRBV6-2 or TRBV6-3 with TRBJ2-5; 10 bases are a match to TRBD1. In germline, CDR1 is MNHEY, CDR2 SVGEGT. J lost 1 base, V lost 2 bases, and 7 bases had no gene match. The CDR3 loop spans 17 amino acids. The CDR3 DNA follows: TGTGCCAGCAGTTACGAAGTGGGACAGGGGATCCAAGAGACCCAGTACTTC. Amino acids: CASSYEVGQGIQETQYF.

The J gene is TRBJ1-2, the V gene TRBV29-1, with unresolved D. There are 13 residues in the CDR3. V lost 0 bases to trimming and J lost 4 bases, with 9 bases between them. In germline, CDR1 is SQVTM, CDR2 ANQGSEA. In nucleotides, the CDR3 is TGCAGCGTTGAAGACCGGGCTTCCTATGGCTACACCTTC. Translation: CSVEDRASYGYTF.

This clonotype was seen just once. The genes are TRBV27 and TRBJ2-6; perhaps D is TRBD1 or TRBD2 (5 bases each). The V end lost 3 bases, the J end lost 0 bases, and 15 bases lay between the germline ends. Germline V CDR1 and CDR2: MNHEY, SMNVEV (reference sequence). This CDR3 has 18 amino acids. The DNA for the CDR3 is TGTGCCAGCAGTTTCCTAACGGGACGGAGCTCTGGGGCCAACGTCCTGACTTTC. This codes for CASSFLTGRSSGANVLTF.

This clonotype was found a few times. The chain joins TRBV28 to TRBJ2-5, with 7 bases aligning to TRBD1. The CDR3 consists of 13 residues. Germline V gene data show CDR1 as MDHEN and CDR2 as SYDVKM. The trim removed 7 bases at V and 5 bases at J, leaving 7 bases unmatched. CDR3 nucleotide sequence: TGTGCCAGCATCGACAGGGCGATGGAGACCCAGTACTTC. The encoded protein is CASIDRAMETQYF.

The gene calls are TRBV4-1 and TRBJ1-1, with D unclear. From germline, CDR1 is MGHRA and CDR2 YSYEKL. The CDR3 length is 12 residues. V was cut by 1 base and J by 3 bases, with 3 bases left in between. DNA for the CDR3: TGCGCCAGCAGCCAAGTTCACACTGAAGCTTTCTTT. Its translation is CASSQVHTEAFF.

The chain has TRBV6-6 and TRBJ2-7; 9 bases align to TRBD1. Germline CDR1 and CDR2: MNHNY and SVGAGI (reference sequence). The CDR3 consists of 17 residues. V shed 2 bases, J shed 7 bases, and the junction held 15 bases outside the gene matches. The CDR3 here is CASSYGGQGGPYNEQYF. The CDR3 coding sequence is TGTGCCAGCAGTTACGGGGGACAGGGTGGCCCCTACAATGAGCAGTACTTC.

In nucleotides, the CDR3 is TGCGCCAGCAGTCCGGGCCCACCTCGAGGGGGGAGGGACACAGATACGCAGTATTTT. Translation gives CASSPGPPRGGRDTDTQYF. The chain joins TRBV5-1 to TRBJ2-3, with D tentatively TRBD2 (7 bases). CDR1 is SGHRS, CDR2 YFSETQ, per germline. The CDR3 runs to 19 residues. V lost 5 bases and J lost 2, with 27 bases in between.

V is TRBV12-3 or TRBV12-4 and J is TRBJ1-5; 9 positions match TRBD1. The CDR3 loop spans 15 amino acids. J lost 3 bases, V lost 5 bases, and 5 bases had no gene match. CDR3 in DNA: TGTGCCAGCAGTGTGGGACAGGGCCTCAATCAGCCCCAGCATTTT. Residues: CASSVGQGLNQPQHF.

This clonotype was observed a handful of times. This rearrangement joins TRBV20-1 to TRBJ2-7; 7 bases are a match to TRBD1. V lost 5 bases to trimming and J lost 5 bases; unmatched junction nucleotides: 12. CDR3 length: 14 amino acids. Germline CDR1 reads DFQATT; CDR2 reads SNEGSKA (reference sequence). The CDR3 spells CSARRTGANDEQYF. The CDR3 region has the DNA TGCAGTGCTCGACGGACAGGCGCTAACGACGAGCAGTACTTC.

The rearrangement uses TRBV6-2 or TRBV6-3 and TRBJ2-5; TRBD2 aligns across 10 bases. V was pared by 0 bases and J by 1 base, with 2 bases of the junction left unmatched. Germline V gene lookup returns CDR1 MNHEY and CDR2 SVGEGT. The CDR3 is 16 amino acids. This chain's CDR3 is CASSYSGLAPQETQYF. The CDR3 DNA reads as TGTGCCAGCAGTTACTCGGGACTAGCGCCCCAAGAGACCCAGTACTTC.

J is TRBJ2-1 and V is TRBV4-3; D may be TRBD2 (5 bases). This CDR3 region has 15 residues. The ends were cut back, 1 base at V and 8 bases at J, with 15 bases in the middle. Germline CDR1 reads LGHNA; CDR2 reads YSLEER. CDR3 sequence reads: CASSQVRRLGDEQFF. The CDR3 DNA follows: TGCGCCAGCAGCCAAGTCCGTCGGCTCGGGGATGAGCAGTTCTTC.

This clonotype was observed a handful of times. The rearrangement uses TRBV4-2 and TRBJ2-1; possibly TRBD1 or TRBD2 for D (7 bases each). Germline CDR1 reads LGHNA; CDR2 reads YNFKEQ. Trimming removed 1 base from V and 4 bases from J, with 20 bases in between. This CDR3 has 18 amino acids. This CDR3 is CASSQVLPGGQLYNEQFF. The CDR3 nucleotides read TGTGCCAGCAGCCAAGTGTTACCGGGGGGACAGCTTTACAATGAGCAGTTCTTC.